This T cell receptor (beta chain) derives from a study of OX40 agonist ivuxolimab in advanced cancers. The CDR3 sequence is 13 residues long. CDR1 and CDR2 from the germline V gene are MNHEY and SVGAGI. V was pared by 3 bases and J by 7 bases, with 12 bases between. Profiling relied on immunoSEQ multiplex PCR, and the TCRdb table lists in-frame clones only, not all of them. The sample records tens of thousands of clones, approximately 89% being singletons. The chain has TRBV6-5 and TRBJ1-1, with D unresolved. The source material was CD4+ or CD8+ T cells sorted from blood, sampled in a trial of the OX40 agonist ivuxolimab. The clonotype comes from an adult with an advanced solid tumor such as melanoma, head and neck, liver or kidney cancer. Here the CDR3 reads CASSYAPRGEAFF. The DNA for the CDR3 is TGTGCCAGCAGTTATGCTCCACGGGGTGAAGCTTTCTTT.